The 5 T cell receptor beta chains below all came from one sample that was sequenced in a study of cytomegalovirus exposure and HLA in healthy donors. Here immunoSEQ multiplex PCR was the method, and the copy in TCRdb shows in-frame clones only, minus some. This repertoire shows under 300,000 clones, approximately 83% found once; its top ten account for about 1.2%. Material for sequencing was PBMCs. All receptors come from a woman aged 25-40 years in good health and CMV-seropositive.

This rearrangement joins TRBV9 to TRBJ2-5, with D perhaps matching TRBD2 (6 bases). Trimming pared 4 bases from V and 9 bases from J, leaving 22 bases between. CDR1 SGDLS and CDR2 YYNGEE come from the germline V gene. This CDR3 is 15 amino acids long. CDR3 in amino acids: CASSPMDYPSGAQYF. CDR3 sequence (DNA): TGTGCCAGCAGCCCCATGGACTACCCTAGTGGGGCCCAGTACTTC.

The rearrangement links TRBV7-9 to TRBJ1-2; a possible D gene is TRBD1 (6 bases). V lost 1 base to trimming and J lost 4 bases, with 13 bases between them. Germline CDR1 reads SEHNR; CDR2 reads FQNEAQ (reference sequence). The CDR3 totals 15 residues. The CDR3 nucleotides read TGTGCCAGCAGCTTAGACAGGGAGAAGGTCTATGGCTACACCTTC. Its protein product is CASSLDREKVYGYTF.

The chain has TRBV27 and TRBJ2-7; D may be TRBD1 (6 bases). Looked up from germline, CDR1 is MNHEY and CDR2 is SMNVEV (reference sequence). V dropped 4 bases and J dropped 3 bases, with 10 bases sitting between them. This CDR3 region has 13 residues. The CDR3 DNA follows: TGTGCCAGCAGTTCCGGGACATACTACGAGCAGTACTTC. Translation: CASSSGTYYEQYF.

The rearrangement joins TRBV7-9 to TRBJ2-1; 8 nucleotides match TRBD1. The CDR3 is made up of 14 amino acids. Germline CDR1 reads SEHNR; CDR2 reads FQNEAQ (reference sequence). The junction had 6 bases not matched to a gene; V was cut back by 7 bases and J by 4 bases. The CDR3: CASNAGQEYNEQFF. CDR3 in DNA: TGTGCCAGCAATGCGGGACAGGAATACAATGAGCAGTTCTTC.

The J gene is TRBJ2-2, the V gene TRBV5-1, with D uncertain. V was trimmed by 2 bases and J by 6 bases, leaving 5 bases between them. CDR1 is SGHRS, CDR2 YFSETQ, per germline. The CDR3 contains 12 residues. The CDR3 reads CASSFPAGELFF. The CDR3 DNA reads as TGCGCCAGCAGCTTTCCGGCCGGGGAGCTGTTTTTT.